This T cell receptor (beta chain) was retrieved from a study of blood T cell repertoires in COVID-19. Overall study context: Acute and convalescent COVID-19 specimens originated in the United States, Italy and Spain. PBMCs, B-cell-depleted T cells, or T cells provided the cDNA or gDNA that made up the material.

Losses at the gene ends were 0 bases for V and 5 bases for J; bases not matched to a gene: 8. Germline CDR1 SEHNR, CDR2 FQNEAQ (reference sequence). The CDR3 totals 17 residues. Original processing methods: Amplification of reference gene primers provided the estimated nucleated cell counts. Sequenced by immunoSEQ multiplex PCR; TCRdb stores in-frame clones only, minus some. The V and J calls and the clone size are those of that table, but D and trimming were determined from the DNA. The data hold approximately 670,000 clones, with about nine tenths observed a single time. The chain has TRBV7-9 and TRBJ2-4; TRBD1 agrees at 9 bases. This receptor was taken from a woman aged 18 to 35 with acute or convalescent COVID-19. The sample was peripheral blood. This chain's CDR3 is CASSLARTGEHQNIQYF. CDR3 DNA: TGTGCCAGCAGCTTAGCGAGGACAGGGGAACATCAAAACATTCAGTACTTC.